A selection of T cell receptor beta chains follows, all from one sample in a study of blood T cell repertoires in COVID-19. Some clones are missing from TCRdb's copy, which holds only in-frame ones; the method was immunoSEQ multiplex PCR. The table includes roughly 110,000 clones, 71% detected once. Material: peripheral blood. The receptors originated from a human donor with acute or convalescent COVID-19. The donor label of this sample is uncertain. Both conserved end residues are part of each CDR3. A D gene is named only where the DNA matches it firmly. Clone size appears in some rows only: once, few, many, or a class for an expanded clone.

few TRBJ1-6 TRBV6-5 TRBD1 CASSYSQGNSPLHF TGTGCCAGCAGTTACTCACAGGGGAATTCACCCCTCCACTTT
- TRBJ1-2 TRBV7-8 - CASSTGVRYGYTF TGTGCCAGCAGCACGGGGGTCCGGTATGGCTACACCTTC
- TRBJ1-2 TRBV30 - CAWSRDRSYGYTF TGTGCCTGGAGTCGTGACAGGAGCTATGGCTACACCTTC
once TRBJ1-3 TRBV7-2 TRBD1 CASSFEITGGSGNTIYF TGTGCCAGCAGCTTTGAGATTACAGGGGGCTCTGGAAACACCATATATTTT
- TRBJ2-5 TRBV27 TRBD2 CASSRLAGNQETQYF TGTGCCAGCAGCAGACTAGCGGGGAACCAAGAGACCCAGTACTTC
many TRBJ1-1 TRBV19 - CASSLLQGRSTEAFF TGTGCCAGTAGTTTGCTACAGGGCAGGAGCACTGAAGCTTTCTTT
- TRBJ1-2 TRBV5-1 - CASSLVAKDYGYTF TGCGCCAGCAGCTTGGTAGCCAAGGACTATGGCTACACCTTC
- TRBJ2-5 TRBV4-1 - CASSQGGVPQETQYF TGCGCCAGCAGCCAAGGGGGGGTGCCCCAAGAGACCCAGTACTTC
- TRBJ2-7 TRBV2 - CASSGSQGRPYEQYF TGTGCCAGCAGTGGGAGCCAGGGTCGACCCTACGAGCAGTACTTC
few TRBJ2-3 TRBV28 - CASSLSPSNFADTQYF TGTGCCAGCAGTTTATCTCCTAGTAACTTTGCAGATACGCAGTATTTT
- TRBJ1-2 TRBV6-5 TRBD1 CASTPTTGSGYTF TGTGCCAGCACCCCGACGACAGGGAGCGGCTACACCTTC
- TRBJ2-1 TRBV7-9 - CASSPGTLAAGEQFF TGTGCCAGCAGCCCGGGGACACTGGCGGCGGGTGAGCAGTTCTTC
- TRBJ2-7 TRBV7-8 TRBD1 CASSLDRGNYEQYF TGTGCCAGCAGCTTAGACAGGGGCAACTACGAGCAGTACTTC
once TRBJ1-4 TRBV30 - CAWSAGGNNEKLFF TGTGCCTGGAGTGCCGGCGGCAATAATGAAAAACTGTTTTTT
- TRBJ2-2 TRBV11-2 - CASSLQNTGELFF TGTGCCAGCAGCTTACAGAACACCGGGGAGCTGTTTTTT
- TRBJ1-3 TRBV5-1 - CASSPSGGESGNTIYF TGCGCCAGCAGCCCGTCGGGGGGGGAATCTGGAAACACCATATATTTT
- TRBJ1-2 TRBV18 - CASSPRTDGYTF TGTGCCAGCTCACCAAGGACAGATGGCTACACCTTC
- TRBJ2-6 TRBV27 - CASSNGTAGANVLTF TGTGCCAGCAGTAACGGGACTGCTGGGGCCAACGTCCTGACTTTC
- TRBJ1-2 TRBV14 - CASSQSRNGYGYTF TGTGCCAGCAGTCAATCTCGTAACGGGTATGGCTACACCTTC
- TRBJ2-1 TRBV7-9 TRBD1 CASMGARQGHNEQFF TGTGCCAGCATGGGGGCCAGACAGGGACACAATGAGCAGTTCTTC
- TRBJ2-3 TRBV9 TRBD2 CASSVALTGGPGGTQYF TGTGCCAGCAGCGTAGCGTTAACGGGGGGGCCCGGGGGTACGCAGTATTTT
few TRBJ1-1 TRBV29-1 TRBD1 CSVGQGNTEAFF TGCAGCGTTGGACAGGGAAACACTGAAGCTTTCTTT
- TRBJ1-2 TRBV18 - CASSPTSRTELSNYGYTF TGTGCCAGCTCACCAACTTCCCGGACAGAGCTGTCTAACTATGGCTACACCTTC
- TRBJ2-3 TRBV18 TRBD2 CASSLTSGGTDTQYF TGTGCCAGCTCACTAACTAGCGGGGGCACAGATACGCAGTATTTT
- TRBJ1-2 TRBV5-1 - CASRTPGLNYGYTF TGCGCCAGCAGAACCCCGGGTTTGAACTATGGCTACACCTTC
- TRBJ2-7 TRBV9 TRBD1 CASSPRDRVSGYEQYF TGTGCCAGCAGCCCTCGTGACAGGGTATCGGGCTACGAGCAGTACTTC
- TRBJ2-5 TRBV7-9 TRBD2 CASSSGLAGLGETQYF TGTGCCAGCAGCTCGGGACTAGCGGGTTTGGGAGAGACCCAGTACTTC
- TRBJ1-1 TRBV11-2 TRBD1 CASSYPGQEPEAFF TGTGCCAGCAGTTACCCCGGACAGGAACCTGAAGCTTTCTTT
- TRBJ2-2 TRBV5-1 - CASSAGLFPGELFF TGCGCCAGCAGCGCGGGACTCTTCCCCGGGGAGCTGTTTTTT
- TRBJ1-6 TRBV4-1 - CASSLEGGEFNSPLHF TGCGCCAGCAGCCTCGAGGGGGGGGAATTTAATTCACCCCTCCACTTT
- TRBJ2-5 TRBV5-1 TRBD2 CASSLELAGTQETQYF TGCGCCAGCAGCTTGGAGCTAGCGGGGACCCAAGAGACCCAGTACTTC
- TRBJ2-1 TRBV11-2 TRBD2 CASSRGLAGASSYNEQFF TGTGCCAGCAGCCGTGGACTAGCGGGGGCCAGCTCCTACAATGAGCAGTTCTTC
- TRBJ1-5 TRBV5-6 TRBD1 CASSLAHRGLAVQPQHF TGTGCCAGCAGCTTGGCACACAGGGGGCTGGCCGTTCAGCCCCAGCATTTT
few TRBJ2-5 TRBV24-1 TRBD1 CATSDRTGGQETQYF TGTGCCACCAGTGACCGGACAGGGGGGCAAGAGACCCAGTACTTC
- TRBJ1-2 TRBV30 TRBD1 CAWTNGGQGFKGYTF TGTGCCTGGACTAATGGGGGACAGGGGTTTAAGGGCTACACCTTC
- TRBJ2-7 TRBV2 TRBD2 CASILREGSDEQYF TGTGCCAGCATCTTACGGGAGGGATCGGACGAGCAGTACTTC
- TRBJ2-1 TRBV28 - CASSLSSLSYNEQFF TGTGCCAGCAGTTTATCCTCTCTATCCTACAATGAGCAGTTCTTC
- TRBJ2-3 TRBV2 TRBD2 CASRASGTTDTQYF TGTGCCAGCAGGGCCAGCGGGACCACAGATACGCAGTATTTT
few TRBJ1-5 TRBV12-3/TRBV12-4 - CASSIIGQIPQHF TGTGCCAGCAGTATAATTGGACAGATTCCCCAGCATTTT
- TRBJ1-1 TRBV28 - CASSPRGYTEAFF TGTGCCAGCAGTCCACGGGGGTACACTGAAGCTTTCTTT